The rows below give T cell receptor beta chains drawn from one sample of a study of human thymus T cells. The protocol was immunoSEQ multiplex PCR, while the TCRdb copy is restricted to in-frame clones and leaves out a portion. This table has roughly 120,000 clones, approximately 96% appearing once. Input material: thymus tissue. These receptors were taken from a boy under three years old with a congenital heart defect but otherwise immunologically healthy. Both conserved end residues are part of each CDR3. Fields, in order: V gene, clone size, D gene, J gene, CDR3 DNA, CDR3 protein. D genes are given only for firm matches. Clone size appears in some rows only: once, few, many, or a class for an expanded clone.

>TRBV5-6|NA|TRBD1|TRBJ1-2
TGTGCCAGCAGCTTGGACAGGGGGCGATCTTGTAACTATGGCTACACCTTC
CASSLDRGRSCNYGYTF
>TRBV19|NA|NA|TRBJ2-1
TGTGCCAGTAGTATAGAGGGCGGTAAACAGTTCTTC
CASSIEGGKQFF
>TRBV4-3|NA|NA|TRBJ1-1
TGCGCCAGCAGCCAAGGGGCGGGATACTCCTTGAACACTGAAGCTTTCTTT
CASSQGAGYSLNTEAFF
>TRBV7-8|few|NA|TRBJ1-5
TGTGCCAGCAGCTCGTCCACCTATCAGCCCCAGCATTTT
CASSSSTYQPQHF
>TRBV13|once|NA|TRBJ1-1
TGTGCCAGCAGCTTAATACAGAGGTGGACTGAAGCTTTCTTT
CASSLIQRWTEAFF
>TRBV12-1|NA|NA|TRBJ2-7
TGTGCCAGCAGCCAGGGACAACGCGGCGAGCAGTACTTC
CASSQGQRGEQYF
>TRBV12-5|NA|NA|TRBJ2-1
TGTGCTAGTGTCCGGTCACCGGGGGTGGAATCCTACAATGAGCAGTTCTTC
CASVRSPGVESYNEQFF
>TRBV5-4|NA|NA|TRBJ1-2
TGTGCCAGCAGCTTGGGCGGGGCGAGCTATGGCTACACCTTC
CASSLGGASYGYTF
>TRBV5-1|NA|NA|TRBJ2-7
TGCGCCAGCAGCCTATCGCTAAACTACGAGCAGTACTTC
CASSLSLNYEQYF
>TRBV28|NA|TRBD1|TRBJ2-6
TGTGCCAGCAGTCCTGACGGGACAGGGGGCTCTGGGGCCAACGTCCTGACTTTC
CASSPDGTGGSGANVLTF
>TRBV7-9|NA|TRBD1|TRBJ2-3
TGTGCCAGCAGCCCAGACAGGGTGGTGGAAGATACGCAGTATTTT
CASSPDRVVEDTQYF
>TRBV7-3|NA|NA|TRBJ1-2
TGTGCCAGCAGCTCAGGTGGAATGGGTGGCTACACCTTC
CASSSGGMGGYTF
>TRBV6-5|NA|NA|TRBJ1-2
TGTGCCAGCAGTTACCGGCAGGGTGAGTGGGGCTACACCTTC
CASSYRQGEWGYTF